This T cell receptor (beta chain) was profiled in a study of control samples from healthy donors and cancer patients. Method: immunoSEQ multiplex PCR; TCRdb's copy keeps in-frame clones and lacks some. The sample consists of about 160,000 clones, approximately 90% of them appearing once. Comments on this clone: An end of the junction does not agree with germline; a read error may underlie this.

CDR1 SGHTA and CDR2 FQGNSA come from the germline V gene. The CDR3 totals 15 residues. V is TRBV7-2 and J is TRBJ1-2; TRBD1 might be the D (5 bases). The specimen was blood. This clonotype originated in a man in his thirties or forties in good health. CDR3 nucleotides: TGTGCCAGCAGCTTAGAAGTCAGGGCTAAATATGGCTACACCTTC. Translated: CASSLEVRAKYGYTF.